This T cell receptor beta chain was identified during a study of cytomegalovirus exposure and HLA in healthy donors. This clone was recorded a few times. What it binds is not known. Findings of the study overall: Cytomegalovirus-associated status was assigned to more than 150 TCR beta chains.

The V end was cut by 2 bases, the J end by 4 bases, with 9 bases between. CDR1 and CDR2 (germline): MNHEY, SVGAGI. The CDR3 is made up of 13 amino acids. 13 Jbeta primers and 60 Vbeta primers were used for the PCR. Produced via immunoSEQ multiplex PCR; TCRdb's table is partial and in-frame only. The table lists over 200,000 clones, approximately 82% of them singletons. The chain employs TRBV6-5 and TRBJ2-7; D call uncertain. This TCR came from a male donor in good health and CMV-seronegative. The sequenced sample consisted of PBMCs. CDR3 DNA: TGTGCCAGCAGTTACGGGCTTCGTTACGAGCAGTACTTC. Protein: CASSYGLRYEQYF.